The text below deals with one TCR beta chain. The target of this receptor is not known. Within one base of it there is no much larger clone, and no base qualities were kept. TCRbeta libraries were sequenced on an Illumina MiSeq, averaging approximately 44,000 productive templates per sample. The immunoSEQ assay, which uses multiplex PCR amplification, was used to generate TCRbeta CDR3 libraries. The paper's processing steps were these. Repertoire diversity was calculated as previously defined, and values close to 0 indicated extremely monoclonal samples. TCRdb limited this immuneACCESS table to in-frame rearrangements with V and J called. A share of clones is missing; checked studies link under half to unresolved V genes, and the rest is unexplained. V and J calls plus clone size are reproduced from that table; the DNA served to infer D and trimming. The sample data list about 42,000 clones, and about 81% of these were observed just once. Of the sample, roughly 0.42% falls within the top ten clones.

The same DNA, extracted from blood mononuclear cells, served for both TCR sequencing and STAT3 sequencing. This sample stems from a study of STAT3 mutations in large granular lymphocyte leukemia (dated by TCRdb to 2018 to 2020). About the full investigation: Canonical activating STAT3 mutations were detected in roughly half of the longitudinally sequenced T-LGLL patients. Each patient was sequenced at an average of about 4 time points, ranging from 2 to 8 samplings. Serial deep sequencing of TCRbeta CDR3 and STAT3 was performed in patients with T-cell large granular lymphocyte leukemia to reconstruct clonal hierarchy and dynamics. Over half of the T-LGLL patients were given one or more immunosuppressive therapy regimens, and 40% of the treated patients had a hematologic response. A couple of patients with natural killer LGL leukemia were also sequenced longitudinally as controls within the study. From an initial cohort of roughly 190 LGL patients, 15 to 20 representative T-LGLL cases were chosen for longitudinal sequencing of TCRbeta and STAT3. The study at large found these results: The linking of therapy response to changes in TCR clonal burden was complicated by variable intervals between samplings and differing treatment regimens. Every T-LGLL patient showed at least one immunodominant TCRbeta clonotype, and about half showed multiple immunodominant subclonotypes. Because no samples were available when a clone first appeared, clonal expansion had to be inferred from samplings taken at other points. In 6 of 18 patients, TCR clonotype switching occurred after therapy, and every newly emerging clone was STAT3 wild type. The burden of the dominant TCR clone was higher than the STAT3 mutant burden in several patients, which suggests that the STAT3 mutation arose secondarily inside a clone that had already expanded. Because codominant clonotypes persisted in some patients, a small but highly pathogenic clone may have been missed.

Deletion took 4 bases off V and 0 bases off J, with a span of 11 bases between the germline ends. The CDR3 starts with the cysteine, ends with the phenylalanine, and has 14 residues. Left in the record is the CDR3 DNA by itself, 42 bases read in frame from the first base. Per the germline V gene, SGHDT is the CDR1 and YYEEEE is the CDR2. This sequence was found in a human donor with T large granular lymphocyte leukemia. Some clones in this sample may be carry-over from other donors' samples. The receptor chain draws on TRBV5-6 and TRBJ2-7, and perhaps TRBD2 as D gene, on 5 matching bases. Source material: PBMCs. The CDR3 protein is CASSAGLSSYEQYF. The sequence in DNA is TGTGCCAGCAGCGCCGGACTGAGCTCCTACGAGCAGTACTTC. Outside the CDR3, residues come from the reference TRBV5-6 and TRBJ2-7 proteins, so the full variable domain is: DAGVTQSPTHLIKTRGQQVTLRCSPKSGHDTVSWYQQALGQGPQFIFQYYEEEERQRGNFPDRFSGHQFPNYSSELNVNALLLGDSALYLCASSAGLSSYEQYFGPGTRLTVT.